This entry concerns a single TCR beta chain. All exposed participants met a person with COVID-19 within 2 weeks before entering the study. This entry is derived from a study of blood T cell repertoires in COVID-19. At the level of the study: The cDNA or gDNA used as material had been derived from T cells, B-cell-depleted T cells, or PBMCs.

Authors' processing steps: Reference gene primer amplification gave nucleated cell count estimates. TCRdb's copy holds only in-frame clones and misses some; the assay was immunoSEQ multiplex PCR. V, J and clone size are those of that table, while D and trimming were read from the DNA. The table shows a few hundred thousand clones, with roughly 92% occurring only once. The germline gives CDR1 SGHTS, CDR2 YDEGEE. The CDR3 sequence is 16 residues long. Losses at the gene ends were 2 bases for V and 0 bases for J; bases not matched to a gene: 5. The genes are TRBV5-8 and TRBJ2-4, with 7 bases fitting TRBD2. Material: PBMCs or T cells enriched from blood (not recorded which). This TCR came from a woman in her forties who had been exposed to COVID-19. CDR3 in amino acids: CASSFQRGLAKNIQYF. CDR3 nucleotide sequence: TGTGCCAGCAGCTTTCAGCGGGGTCTAGCCAAAAACATTCAGTACTTC. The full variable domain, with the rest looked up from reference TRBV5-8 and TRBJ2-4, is EAGVTQSPTHLIKTRGQQATLRCSPISGHTSVYWYQQALGLGLQFLLWYDEGEERNRGNFPPRFSGRQFPNYSSELNVNALELEDSALYLCASSFQRGLAKNIQYFGAGTRLSVL.